This TCR beta chain was identified in a study of neurological immune-mediated disorders. Trimming left V 5 bases short and J 5 bases short, with 24 bases between. The CDR3 runs 17 residues. Germline assignment: CDR1 SGHAT and CDR2 FQNNGV. Each CDR3 protein is one row after TCRdb ran MiXCR on the 5' RACE reads. The table records 40,000 to 50,000 distinct CDR3 sequences, about 9.3% of them present only once. The TCR sequence derives from a woman between 40 and 50 years old with HTLV-1-associated myelopathy (HAM/TSP). Sequenced sample: PBMCs. V is TRBV11-2 and J is TRBJ1-1; D unresolved. The CDR3 sequence: CASSLPSSSVSWTEAFF. The DNA of the CDR3 is TGTGCCAGCAGCCTACCCTCGTCTTCGGTGTCGTGGACTGAAGCTTTCTTT.